The clone carrying this TCR beta chain was picked up a small number of times. V lost 1 base to trimming and J lost 3 bases, with 11 bases between them. Looked up from germline, CDR1 is MGHRA and CDR2 is YSYEKL. The CDR3 totals 15 residues. These data originate in a study of OX40 agonist ivuxolimab in advanced cancers. Some clones are missing from TCRdb's copy, which holds only in-frame ones; the method was immunoSEQ multiplex PCR. The data contain 40,000 to 50,000 clones, 86% of them seen just once; the ten biggest clones take up 12%. The chain combines TRBV4-1 with TRBJ2-3, with D maybe TRBD2 (6 bases). This material consisted of CD4+ or CD8+ T cells sorted from blood, taken in a trial of the OX40 agonist ivuxolimab. The clonotype comes from an adult with an advanced solid tumor such as melanoma, head and neck, liver or kidney cancer. The CDR3 protein is CASSQVGLATDTQYF. DNA of the CDR3: TGCGCCAGCAGCCAAGTGGGGCTAGCGACAGATACGCAGTATTTT.